This entry describes one T cell receptor beta chain. This sample was included in a study of shared clonotypes between healthy human individuals. Study details: Sampling drew on donors who were a couple of women and a few men aged 18 to 49.

Original data processing: Filtering of immunoSEQ junctional sequences could not match full-length read filtering. Clones were read by immunoSEQ multiplex PCR, and TCRdb kept only the in-frame ones, dropping some. The V and J calls and the clone size are those of that table, but D and trimming were determined from the DNA. The sample shows 900,000 to 1,200,000 clones, around 82% of them seen only once. This clonotype originated in a man younger than 35 in good health. Some clones in this sample may be carry-over from other donors' samples. The sequenced sample was memory CD4+ T cells from PBMCs. The subset denotes: CD45RA-negative fraction.

In nucleotides, the CDR3 is TGTGCCAGCAGCTTGTGGGGCGGTTACAATGAGCAGTTCTTC. Protein product: CASSLWGGYNEQFF. V usage is TRBV5-4 and J usage is TRBJ2-1; D might be TRBD1 (5 bases). Germline V gives CDR1 SGHNT, CDR2 YYREEE (reference sequence). There are 14 residues in the CDR3. Trimming cost V 1 base and J 4 bases, with 9 bases left between them.